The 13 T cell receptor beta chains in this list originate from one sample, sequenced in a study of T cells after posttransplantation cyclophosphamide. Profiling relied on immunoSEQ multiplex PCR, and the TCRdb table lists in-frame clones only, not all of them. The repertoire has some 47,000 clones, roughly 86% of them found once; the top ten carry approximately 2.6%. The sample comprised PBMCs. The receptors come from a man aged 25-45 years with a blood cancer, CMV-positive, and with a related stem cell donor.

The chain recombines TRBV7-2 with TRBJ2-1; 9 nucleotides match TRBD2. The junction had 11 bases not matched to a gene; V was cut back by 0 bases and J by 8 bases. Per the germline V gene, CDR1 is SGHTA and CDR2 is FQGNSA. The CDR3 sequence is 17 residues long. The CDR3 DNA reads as TGTGCCAGCAGCTTAGCCCCAGGGAGCGGGAGGAGCGATGAGCAGTTCTTC. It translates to CASSLAPGSGRSDEQFF.

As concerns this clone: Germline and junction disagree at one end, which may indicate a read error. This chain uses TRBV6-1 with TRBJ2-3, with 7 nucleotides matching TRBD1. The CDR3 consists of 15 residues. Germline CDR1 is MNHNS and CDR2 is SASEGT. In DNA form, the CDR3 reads TGTGCCGGCAGTGTTAACAGGGGAGGCACAGATACGCAGTATTTT. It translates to CAGSVNRGGTDTQYF.

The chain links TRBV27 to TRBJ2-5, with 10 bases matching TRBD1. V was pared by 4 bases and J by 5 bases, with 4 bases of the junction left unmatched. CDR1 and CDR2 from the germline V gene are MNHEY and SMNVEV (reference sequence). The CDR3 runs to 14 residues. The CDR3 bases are TGTGCCAGCAGTTCGGGACAGGGGTGGGAGACCCAGTACTTC. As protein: CASSSGQGWETQYF.

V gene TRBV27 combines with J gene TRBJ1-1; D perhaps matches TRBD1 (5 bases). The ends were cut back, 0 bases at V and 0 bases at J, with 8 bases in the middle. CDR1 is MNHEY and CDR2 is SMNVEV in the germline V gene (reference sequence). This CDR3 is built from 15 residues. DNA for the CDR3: TGTGCCAGCAGTTTATCGGGGGGTCTGAACACTGAAGCTTTCTTT. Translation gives CASSLSGGLNTEAFF.

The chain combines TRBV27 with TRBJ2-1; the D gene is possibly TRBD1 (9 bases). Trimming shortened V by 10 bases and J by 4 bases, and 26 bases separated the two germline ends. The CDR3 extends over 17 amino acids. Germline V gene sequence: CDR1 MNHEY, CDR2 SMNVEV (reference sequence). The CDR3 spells CANPGQGGTRLYNEQFF. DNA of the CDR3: TGTGCCAATCCGGGACAGGGAGGGACTAGGTTATACAATGAGCAGTTCTTC.

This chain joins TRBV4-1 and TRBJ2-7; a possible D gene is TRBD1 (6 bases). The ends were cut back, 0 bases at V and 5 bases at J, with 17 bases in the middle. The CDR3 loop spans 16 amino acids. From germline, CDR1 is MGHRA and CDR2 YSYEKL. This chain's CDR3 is CASSQDTGTLSHEQYF. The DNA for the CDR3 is TGCGCCAGCAGCCAAGATACAGGGACCCTGAGCCACGAGCAGTACTTC.

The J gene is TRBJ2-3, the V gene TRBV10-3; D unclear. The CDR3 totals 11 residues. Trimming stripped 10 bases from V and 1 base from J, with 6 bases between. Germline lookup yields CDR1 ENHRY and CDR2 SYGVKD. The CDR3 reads CATAGTDTQYF. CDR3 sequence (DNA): TGTGCCACCGCGGGCACAGATACGCAGTATTTT.

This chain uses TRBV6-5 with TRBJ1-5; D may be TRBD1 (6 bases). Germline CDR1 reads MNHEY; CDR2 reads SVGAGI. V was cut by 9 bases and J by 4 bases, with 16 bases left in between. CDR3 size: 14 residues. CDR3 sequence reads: CASRAQGSNQPQHF. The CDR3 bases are TGTGCCAGTCGAGCTCAGGGGAGTAATCAGCCCCAGCATTTT.

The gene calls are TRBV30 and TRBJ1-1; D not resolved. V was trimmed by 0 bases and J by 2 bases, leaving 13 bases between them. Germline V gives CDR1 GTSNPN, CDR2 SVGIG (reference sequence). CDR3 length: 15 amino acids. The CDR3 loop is CAWSVISAGNTEAFF. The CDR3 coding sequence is TGTGCCTGGAGTGTAATTTCGGCGGGAAACACTGAAGCTTTCTTT.

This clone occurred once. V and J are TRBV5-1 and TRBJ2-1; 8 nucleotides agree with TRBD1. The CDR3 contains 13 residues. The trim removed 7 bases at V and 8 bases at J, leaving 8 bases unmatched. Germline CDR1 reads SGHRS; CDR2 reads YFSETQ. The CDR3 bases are TGCGCCAGCTTGGGGACAGGAGAGGATGAGCAGTTCTTC. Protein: CASLGTGEDEQFF.

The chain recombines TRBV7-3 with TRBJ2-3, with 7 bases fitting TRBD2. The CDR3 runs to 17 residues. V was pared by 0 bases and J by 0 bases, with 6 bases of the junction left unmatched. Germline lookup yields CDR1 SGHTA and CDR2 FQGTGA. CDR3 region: CASSLTYSGGSTDTQYF. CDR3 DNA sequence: TGTGCCAGCAGCTTAACGTATTCGGGGGGAAGCACAGATACGCAGTATTTT.

CDR3 sequence (DNA): TGTGCCAGCAGCTTTCAACAGGGGGACACAGATACGCAGTATTTT. Residues: CASSFQQGDTDTQYF. J is TRBJ2-3 and V is TRBV6-5, with 8 positions matching TRBD1. V shed 6 bases and J 2 bases; nucleotides not matched to a gene: 7. This CDR3 is built from 15 residues. In germline, CDR1 is MNHEY, CDR2 SVGAGI.

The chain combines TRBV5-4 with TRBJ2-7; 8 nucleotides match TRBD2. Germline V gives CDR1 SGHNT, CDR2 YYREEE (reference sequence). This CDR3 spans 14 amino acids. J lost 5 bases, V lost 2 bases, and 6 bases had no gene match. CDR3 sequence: CASSLPAGDDEQYF. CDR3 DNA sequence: TGTGCCAGCAGCTTACCAGCGGGAGACGACGAGCAGTACTTC.